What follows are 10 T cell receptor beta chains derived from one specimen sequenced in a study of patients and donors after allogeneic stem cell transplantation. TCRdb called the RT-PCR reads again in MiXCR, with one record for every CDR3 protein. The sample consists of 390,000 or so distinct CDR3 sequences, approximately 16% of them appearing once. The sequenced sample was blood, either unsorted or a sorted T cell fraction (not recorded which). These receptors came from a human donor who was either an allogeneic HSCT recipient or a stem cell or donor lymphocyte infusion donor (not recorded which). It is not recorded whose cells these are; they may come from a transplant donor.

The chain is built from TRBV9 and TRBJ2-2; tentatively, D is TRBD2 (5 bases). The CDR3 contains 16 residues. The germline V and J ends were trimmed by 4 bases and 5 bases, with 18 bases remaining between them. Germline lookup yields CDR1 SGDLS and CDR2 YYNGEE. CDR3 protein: CASSSRSGLWTGELFF. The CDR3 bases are TGTGCCAGCAGCTCACGATCGGGGTTATGGACCGGGGAGCTGTTTTTT.

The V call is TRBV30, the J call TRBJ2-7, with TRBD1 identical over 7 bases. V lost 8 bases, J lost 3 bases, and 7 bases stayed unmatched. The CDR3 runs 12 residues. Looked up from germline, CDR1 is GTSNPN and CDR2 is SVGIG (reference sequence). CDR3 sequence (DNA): TGTGCCGTAATAGGGGGCAGCTACGAGCAGTACTTC. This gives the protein CAVIGGSYEQYF.

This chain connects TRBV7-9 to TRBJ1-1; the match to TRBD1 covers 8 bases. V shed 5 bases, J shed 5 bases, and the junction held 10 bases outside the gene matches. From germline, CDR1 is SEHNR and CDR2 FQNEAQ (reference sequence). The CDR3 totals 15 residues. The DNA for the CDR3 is TGTGCCAGCAGCCCCTCCAGGGGGCTAGAAACTGAAGCTTTCTTT. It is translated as CASSPSRGLETEAFF. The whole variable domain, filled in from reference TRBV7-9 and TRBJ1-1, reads DTGVSQNPRHKITKRGQNVTFRCDPISEHNRLYWYRQTLGQGPEFLTYFQNEAQLEKSRLLSDRFSAERPKGSFSTLEIQRTEQGDSAMYLCASSPSRGLETEAFFGQGTRLTVV.

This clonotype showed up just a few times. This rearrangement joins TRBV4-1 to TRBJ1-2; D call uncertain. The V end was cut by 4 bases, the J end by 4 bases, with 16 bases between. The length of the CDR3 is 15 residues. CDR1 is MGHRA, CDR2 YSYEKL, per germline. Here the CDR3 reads CASSPIVDEPYGYTF. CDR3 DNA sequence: TGCGCCAGCAGCCCTATAGTAGACGAACCCTATGGCTACACCTTC.

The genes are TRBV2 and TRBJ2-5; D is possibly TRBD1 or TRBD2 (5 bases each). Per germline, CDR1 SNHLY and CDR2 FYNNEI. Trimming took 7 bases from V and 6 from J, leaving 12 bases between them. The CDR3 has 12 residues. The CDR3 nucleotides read TGTGCCAGCAATGGGGGTTTGAAGACCCAGTACTTC. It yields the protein CASNGGLKTQYF. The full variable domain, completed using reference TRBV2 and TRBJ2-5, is EPEVTQTPSHQVTQMGQEVILRCVPISNHLYFYWYRQILGQKVEFLVSFYNNEISEKSEIFDDQFSVERPDGSNFTLKIRSTKLEDSAMYFCASNGGLKTQYFGPGTRLLVL.

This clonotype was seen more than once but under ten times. The CDR3 spells CASSPGTIYEQFF. Here the CDR3 DNA reads TGTGCCAGCAGTCCCGGGACAATCTATGAGCAGTTCTTC. The chain employs TRBV6-1 and TRBJ2-1; D perhaps matches TRBD1 (6 bases). The CDR3 consists of 13 residues. V lost 5 bases to trimming and J lost 8 bases, with 13 bases between them. Germline V CDR1 and CDR2: MNHNS, SASEGT.

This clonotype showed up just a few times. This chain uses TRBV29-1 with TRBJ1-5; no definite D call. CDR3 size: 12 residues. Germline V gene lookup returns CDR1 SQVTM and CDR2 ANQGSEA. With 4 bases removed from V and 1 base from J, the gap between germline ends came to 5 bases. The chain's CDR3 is CSVAESNQPQHF. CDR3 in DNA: TGCAGCGTTGCTGAGAGCAATCAGCCCCAGCATTTT.

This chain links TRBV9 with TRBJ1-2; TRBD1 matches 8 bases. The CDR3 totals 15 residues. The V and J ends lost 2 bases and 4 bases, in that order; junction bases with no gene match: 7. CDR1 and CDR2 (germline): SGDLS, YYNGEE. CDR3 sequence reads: CASSVDWTGLYGYTF. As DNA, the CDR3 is TGTGCCAGCAGCGTCGACTGGACAGGGCTCTATGGCTACACCTTC.

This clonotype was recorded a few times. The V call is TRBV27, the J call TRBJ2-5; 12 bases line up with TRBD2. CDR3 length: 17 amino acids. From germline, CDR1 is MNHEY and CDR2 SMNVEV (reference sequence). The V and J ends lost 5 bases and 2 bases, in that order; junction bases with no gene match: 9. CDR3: CASSPPLAGGPQETQYF. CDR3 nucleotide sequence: TGTGCCAGCAGTCCTCCCCTAGCGGGGGGGCCTCAAGAGACCCAGTACTTC.

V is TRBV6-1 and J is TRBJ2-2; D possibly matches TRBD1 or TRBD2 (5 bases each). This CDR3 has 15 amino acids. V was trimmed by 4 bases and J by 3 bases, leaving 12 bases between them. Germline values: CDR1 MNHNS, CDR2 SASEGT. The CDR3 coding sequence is TGTGCCAGCAGTGTGTCGGGGACCCACACCGGGGAGCTGTTTTTT. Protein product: CASSVSGTHTGELFF.